These 26 T cell receptor beta chains share one sample of origin, sequenced in a study of blood T cell repertoires in COVID-19. Clones were read by immunoSEQ multiplex PCR, and TCRdb kept only the in-frame ones, dropping some. The sample holds around 230,000 clones, 75% to 90% seen once. The sequenced sample consisted of peripheral blood. Source of these receptors: a woman aged 70-85 years with active or convalescent COVID-19.

J is TRBJ1-1 and V is TRBV9; D call uncertain. This CDR3 is 14 amino acids long. The ends were cut back, 0 bases at V and 1 base at J, with 7 bases in the middle. Germline-derived CDR1 and CDR2 are SGDLS and YYNGEE. DNA for the CDR3: TGTGCCAGCAGCGTAGGGCCAACGAACACTGAAGCTTTCTTT. As protein: CASSVGPTNTEAFF.

The V and J genes are TRBV18 and TRBJ1-5; no definite D call. CDR1 and CDR2 (germline): KGHSH, LQKENI. CDR3 length: 13 residues. Trimming cost V 3 bases and J 5 bases, with 8 bases left between them. The CDR3: CASSPTEDQPQHF. CDR3 nucleotide sequence: TGTGCCAGCTCACCCACTGAGGATCAGCCCCAGCATTTT.

The J gene is TRBJ2-7, the V gene TRBV18; maybe TRBD1 (7 bases). The germline gives CDR1 KGHSH, CDR2 LQKENI. The CDR3 is 16 residues long. The V end was cut by 4 bases, the J end by 6 bases, with 22 bases between. The CDR3 sequence: CASSRTATGRLGEQYF. Written as DNA, the CDR3 is TGTGCCAGCTCACGCACCGCGACAGGGAGGTTGGGCGAGCAGTACTTC.

The CDR3, as DNA: TGTGCCAGCAGTGAAGAGCCTCACTCTGGAAACACCATATATTTT. Amino acids: CASSEEPHSGNTIYF. The chain carries TRBV2 and TRBJ1-3; D remains unclear. Trimming shortened V by 1 base and J by 0 bases, and 7 bases separated the two germline ends. Per germline, CDR1 SNHLY and CDR2 FYNNEI. CDR3 length: 15 amino acids.

V is TRBV5-5 and J is TRBJ2-7; 7 bases fit TRBD2. CDR1 and CDR2 from the germline V gene are SGHKS and YYEKEE (reference sequence). V gave up 2 bases and J gave up 0 bases; unmatched junction bases: 8. The CDR3 covers 16 residues. CDR3 sequence: CASSFQAGLGSYEQYF. The CDR3 coding sequence is TGTGCCAGCAGCTTTCAAGCGGGATTAGGCTCCTACGAGCAGTACTTC.

The J gene is TRBJ2-1, the V gene TRBV10-3; D is possibly TRBD2 (6 bases). The CDR3 totals 16 residues. V shed 4 bases and J shed 0 bases, with 13 bases lying between them. The germline CDR1 and CDR2 sequences are ENHRY and SYGVKD. This chain's CDR3 is CAISALAGSSYNEQFF. CDR3 sequence (DNA): TGTGCCATCAGTGCCCTCGCGGGGAGCTCCTACAATGAGCAGTTCTTC.

This clone has only a few counts. V and J are TRBV10-3 and TRBJ2-2; D remains ambiguous. The CDR3 consists of 15 residues. CDR1 is ENHRY, CDR2 SYGVKD, per germline. The V gene lost 2 bases and the J gene lost 2 bases, with 9 bases spanning the gap. The CDR3 here is CAISEGQANTGELFF. The CDR3 bases are TGTGCCATCAGTGAGGGTCAGGCTAACACCGGGGAGCTGTTTTTT.

The rearrangement links TRBV5-1 to TRBJ2-7, with D uncertain. In germline, CDR1 is SGHRS, CDR2 YFSETQ. The CDR3 runs to 11 residues. V shed 2 bases and J shed 4 bases, with 4 bases lying between them. CDR3 sequence reads: CASSFLYEQYF. In DNA form, the CDR3 reads TGCGCCAGCAGCTTCTTATACGAGCAGTACTTC. Supplemented by reference TRBV5-1 and TRBJ2-7, the full variable domain reads KAGVTQTPRYLIKTRGQQVTLSCSPISGHRSVSWYQQTPGQGLQFLFEYFSETQRNKGNFPGRFSGRQFSNSRSEMNVSTLELGDSALYLCASSFLYEQYFGPGTRLTVT.

The chain links TRBV18 to TRBJ2-5; TRBD1 matches 12 bases. V shed 4 bases and J 4 bases; nucleotides not matched to a gene: 4. CDR3 length: 15 amino acids. Germline assignment: CDR1 KGHSH and CDR2 LQKENI. The CDR3 protein is CASSRGTGGRETQYF. In DNA form, the CDR3 reads TGTGCCAGCTCACGGGGGACAGGGGGCCGAGAGACCCAGTACTTC.

The genes are TRBV3-1 (or the pseudogene TRBV3-2) and TRBJ1-5; D not resolved. Germline V CDR1 and CDR2: LGHDT, YNNKEL (reference sequence). CDR3 length: 17 amino acids. V was trimmed by 0 bases and J by 3 bases, leaving 15 bases between them. The CDR3, as DNA: TGTGCCAGCAGCCAAGAAAAGAGACGGAACTACAATCAGCCCCAGCATTTT. This gives the protein CASSQEKRRNYNQPQHF.

The rearrangement uses TRBV28 and TRBJ2-5, with D maybe TRBD2 (6 bases). V lost 4 bases and J 2 bases, leaving 17 bases between the germline ends. The CDR3 runs 16 residues. Germline values: CDR1 MDHEN, CDR2 SYDVKM. This CDR3 reads CASSSPEVGRQETQYF. CDR3 in DNA: TGTGCCAGCAGTTCCCCCGAGGTGGGGAGGCAAGAGACCCAGTACTTC.

This clone has a single count. Here the CDR3 DNA reads TGTGCCACCGCGGTGGGGGGTGCAGGGGGAAAACTGTTTTTT. Residues: CATAVGGAGGKLFF. The chain is built from TRBV28 and TRBJ1-4, with 7 bases lining up with TRBD1. CDR3 length equals 14 residues. The V gene's germline CDR1 is MDHEN and CDR2 SYDVKM. V lost 10 bases to trimming and J lost 10 bases; unmatched junction nucleotides: 15.

The chain employs TRBV11-2 and TRBJ1-2; the match to TRBD1 covers 11 bases. The V gene end was trimmed by 5 bases and the J gene end by 8 bases; junction bases not matched to a gene: 4. The CDR3 consists of 13 residues. The germline CDR1 and CDR2 sequences are SGHAT and FQNNGV. The CDR3 reads CASSPDRGRGYTF. CDR3 sequence (DNA): TGTGCCAGCAGCCCGGACAGGGGGCGCGGCTACACCTTC.

The rearrangement uses TRBV2 and TRBJ2-2; D is unclear. CDR3 length: 15 amino acids. Trimming shortened V by 5 bases and J by 1 base, and 11 bases separated the two germline ends. Germline CDR1 and CDR2: SNHLY and FYNNEI. The CDR3 DNA is TGTGCCAGCAGTTTCGACTTGCGGAACACCGGGGAGCTGTTTTTT. Protein sequence: CASSFDLRNTGELFF. The variable domain in full, completed from reference TRBV2 and TRBJ2-2, reads EPEVTQTPSHQVTQMGQEVILRCVPISNHLYFYWYRQILGQKVEFLVSFYNNEISEKSEIFDDQFSVERPDGSNFTLKIRSTKLEDSAMYFCASSFDLRNTGELFFGEGSRLTVL.

This CDR3 is CASSIHPASVGFF. Here the CDR3 DNA reads TGTGCCAGTAGTATACACCCCGCATCCGTCGGGTTCTTC. This chain connects TRBV19 to TRBJ2-1; no firm D call. CDR1 and CDR2 from the germline V gene are LNHDA and SQIVND (reference sequence). V was cut by 2 bases and J by 15 bases, with 17 bases left in between. CDR3 length: 13 amino acids.

This sequence joins TRBV5-1 and TRBJ2-2; D is perhaps TRBD1 (5 bases). Germline lookup yields CDR1 SGHRS and CDR2 YFSETQ. V was clipped by 0 bases and J by 2 bases, with 8 bases between them. The CDR3 consists of 15 residues. CDR3 loop: CASSLEQGNTGELFF. CDR3 bases: TGCGCCAGCAGCTTGGAGCAGGGTAACACCGGGGAGCTGTTTTTT.

J is TRBJ2-1 and V is TRBV24-1; perhaps TRBD1 as D (5 bases). Germline values: CDR1 KGHDR, CDR2 SFDVKD. This CDR3 spans 16 amino acids. Trimming removed 1 base from V and 0 bases from J, with 9 bases in between. The CDR3 here is CATSDFRDDSYNEQFF. CDR3 DNA sequence: TGTGCCACCAGTGATTTCAGGGATGACTCCTACAATGAGCAGTTCTTC.

This clone was seen only once. The CDR3 reads CASSITGGLSYEQCF. The CDR3 nucleotides are TGTGCCAGCAGCATTACGGGGGGACTGAGCTACGAGCAGTGCTTC. V usage is TRBV21-1 and J usage is TRBJ2-7; the table's D call, TRBD2, has no DNA check behind it. TRBV21-1 is reported as a pseudogene. This CDR3 comprises 15 residues.

The chain employs TRBV19 and TRBJ2-7; 9 positions agree with TRBD1. The V gene end was trimmed by 5 bases and the J gene end by 3 bases; junction bases not matched to a gene: 11. Germline V gene data show CDR1 as LNHDA and CDR2 as SQIVND (reference sequence). The CDR3 runs 16 residues. CDR3 sequence: CASSLGDRGSNYEQYF. CDR3 in DNA: TGTGCCAGTAGTCTCGGCGACAGGGGGTCTAACTACGAGCAGTACTTC.

This rearrangement joins TRBV3-1 (or the pseudogene TRBV3-2) to TRBJ2-1, with 7 bases aligning to TRBD1. The CDR3 sequence is 17 residues long. Germline CDR1 and CDR2: LGHDT and YNNKEL (reference sequence). V shed 0 bases, J shed 9 bases, and the junction held 14 bases outside the gene matches. The CDR3 spells CASSQEPHTDRVTEQFF. The CDR3 nucleotides are TGTGCCAGCAGCCAAGAGCCCCATACTGACAGGGTCACTGAGCAGTTCTTC.

V is TRBV25-1 and J is TRBJ2-7; 7 bases map to TRBD1. This CDR3 has 12 amino acids. Trimming cost V 3 bases and J 4 bases; bases outside gene matches: 0. Germline loops: CDR1 MGHDK, CDR2 SYGVNS. The CDR3 DNA sequence: TGTGCCAGCAGTGACAGGGGGTACGAGCAGTACTTC. It specifies CASSDRGYEQYF.

The chain joins TRBV19 to TRBJ2-6; D is perhaps TRBD1 (6 bases). This CDR3 comprises 17 residues. Trimming stripped 3 bases from V and 0 bases from J, with 12 bases between. The germline gives CDR1 LNHDA, CDR2 SQIVND (reference sequence). The CDR3 here is CASSMGTGYSGANVLTF. DNA for the CDR3: TGTGCCAGTAGTATGGGTACAGGGTACTCTGGGGCCAACGTCCTGACTTTC.

The sample holds a few counts of this clone. V is TRBV10-2 and J is TRBJ1-2, with 7 bases lining up with TRBD1. Germline V gives CDR1 WSHSY, CDR2 SAAADI. V dropped 6 bases and J dropped 4; count of bases not matched to a gene: 5. CDR3 length: 13 residues. CDR3 sequence (DNA): TGCGCCAGCAGACCGGGACAGACCTATGGCTACACCTTC. This encodes CASRPGQTYGYTF.

This chain joins TRBV5-4 and TRBJ2-2; D possibly corresponds to TRBD2 (5 bases). The CDR3 has 14 amino acids. Trimming took 7 bases from V and 4 from J, leaving 14 bases between them. Germline-derived CDR1 and CDR2 are SGHNT and YYREEE (reference sequence). Written as DNA, the CDR3 is TGTGCCAGCGGTAACGGACTGTTCACCGGGGAGCTGTTTTTT. This sequence encodes CASGNGLFTGELFF.

As DNA, the CDR3 is TGTGCCAGCAGCCCGACAGGGAGTTACGAAAAACTGTTTTTT. This gives the protein CASSPTGSYEKLFF. The rearrangement joins TRBV5-6 to TRBJ1-4; 7 bases agree with TRBD1. Looked up from germline, CDR1 is SGHDT and CDR2 is YYEEEE. Trimming took 4 bases from V and 8 from J; bases not matched to a gene: 8. The CDR3 runs 14 residues.

V is TRBV28 and J is TRBJ2-7; D not certain. V lost 6 bases to trimming and J lost 2 bases, with 5 bases between them. Germline values: CDR1 MDHEN, CDR2 SYDVKM. CDR3 length: 11 residues. CDR3 nucleotides: TGTGCCAGCAGCACTACCTACGAGCAGTACTTC. This codes for CASSTTYEQYF.